This T cell receptor (beta chain) was captured in a study of blood T cell repertoires in COVID-19. Study in general: From T cells, B-cell-depleted T cells, or PBMCs came the material, which was cDNA or gDNA.

Produced via immunoSEQ multiplex PCR; TCRdb's table is partial and in-frame only. The data contain 300,000 to 350,000 clones, around 90% of them singletons. The CDR3 loop spans 14 amino acids. The germline gives CDR1 LGHDT, CDR2 YNNKEL (reference sequence). The ends were cut back, 2 bases at V and 4 bases at J, with 11 bases in the middle. One Seattle source followed patients from active infection through their disease course. This sequence was found in a woman aged 35 to 49 with COVID-19, enrolled during active disease. This chain connects TRBV3-1 (or the pseudogene TRBV3-2) to TRBJ1-2, with no clear D. The sample comprised peripheral blood. The CDR3 reads CASSQWSGVYGYTF. The CDR3 DNA is TGTGCCAGCAGCCAATGGTCAGGCGTCTATGGCTACACCTTC.